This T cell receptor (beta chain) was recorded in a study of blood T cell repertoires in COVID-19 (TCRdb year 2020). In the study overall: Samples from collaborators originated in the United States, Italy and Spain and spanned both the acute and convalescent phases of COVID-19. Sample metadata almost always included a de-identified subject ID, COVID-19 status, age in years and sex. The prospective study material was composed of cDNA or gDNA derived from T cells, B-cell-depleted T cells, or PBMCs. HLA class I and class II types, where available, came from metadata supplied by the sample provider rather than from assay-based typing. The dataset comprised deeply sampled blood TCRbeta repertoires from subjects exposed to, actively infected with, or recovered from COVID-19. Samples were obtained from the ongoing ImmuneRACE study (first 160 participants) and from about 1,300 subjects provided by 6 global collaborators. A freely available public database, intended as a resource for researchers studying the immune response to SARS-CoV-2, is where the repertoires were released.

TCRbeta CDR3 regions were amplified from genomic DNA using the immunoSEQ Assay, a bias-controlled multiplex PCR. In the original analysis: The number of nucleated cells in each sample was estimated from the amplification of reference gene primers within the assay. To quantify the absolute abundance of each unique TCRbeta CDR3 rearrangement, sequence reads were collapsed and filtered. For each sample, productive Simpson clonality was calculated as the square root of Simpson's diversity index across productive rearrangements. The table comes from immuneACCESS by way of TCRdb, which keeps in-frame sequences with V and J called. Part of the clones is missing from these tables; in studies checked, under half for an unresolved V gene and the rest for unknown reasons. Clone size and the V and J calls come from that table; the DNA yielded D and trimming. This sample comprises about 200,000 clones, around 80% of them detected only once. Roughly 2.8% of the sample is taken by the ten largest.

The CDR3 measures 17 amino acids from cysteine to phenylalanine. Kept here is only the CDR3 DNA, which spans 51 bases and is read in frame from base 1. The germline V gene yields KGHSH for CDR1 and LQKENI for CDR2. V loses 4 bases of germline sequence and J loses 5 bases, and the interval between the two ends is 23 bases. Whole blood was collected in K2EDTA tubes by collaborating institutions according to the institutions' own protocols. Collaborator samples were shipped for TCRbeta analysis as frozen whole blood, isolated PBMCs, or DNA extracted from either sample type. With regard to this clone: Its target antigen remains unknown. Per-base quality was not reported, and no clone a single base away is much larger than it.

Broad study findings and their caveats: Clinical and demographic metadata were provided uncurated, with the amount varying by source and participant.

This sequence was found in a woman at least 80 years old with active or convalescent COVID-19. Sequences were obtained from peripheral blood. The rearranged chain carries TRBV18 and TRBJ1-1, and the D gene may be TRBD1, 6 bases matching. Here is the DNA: TGTGCCAGCTCACAGTTCGACAACAGGGCTGGATGGACTGAAGCTTTCTTT. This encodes CASSQFDNRAGWTEAFF.